A single T cell receptor (beta chain) is shown here with its context. Its antigen is currently unknown. The data belong to a study of cytomegalovirus exposure and HLA in healthy donors. Whole-study results and caveats: A later analysis showed TCR association rates differing by HLA locus, peaking at DRB1 and lowest at HLA-C. Listed as cytomegalovirus-associated were 150 to 200 TCR beta chains.

Trimming left V 5 bases short and J 8 bases short, with 15 bases between. Per the germline V gene, CDR1 is MNHEY and CDR2 is SVGAGI. The CDR3 runs 14 residues. The PCR contained 60 Vbeta and 13 Jbeta primers. Method: immunoSEQ multiplex PCR; TCRdb's copy keeps in-frame clones and lacks some. The sample has 80,000 to 100,000 clones; roughly 80% are singletons. The genes are TRBV6-5 and TRBJ1-4, with D perhaps matching TRBD1 (5 bases). Sequenced: PBMCs. This receptor was taken from a man aged 50 to 59 in good health and CMV-seropositive. For the CDR3, the DNA is TGTGCCAGCAGTCAAGGGGATTTGCGGGAAAAACTGTTTTTT. It is translated as CASSQGDLREKLFF.